This T cell receptor beta chain was captured by sequencing in a study of cytomegalovirus exposure and HLA in healthy donors. Remarks on this clone: Antigen: not known.

Study findings and constraints: TCR beta chains numbering more than 150 were designated cytomegalovirus-associated. Serostatus for CMV was the only available immune exposure information.

Germline V gene data show CDR1 as MGHRA and CDR2 as YSYEKL. The ends lost 4 bases at V and 1 base at J; junction bases unmatched: 8. The CDR3 runs 17 residues. Use of 60 Vbeta and 13 Jbeta primers characterized the PCR. Produced via immunoSEQ multiplex PCR; TCRdb's table is partial and in-frame only. Altogether approximately 150,000 clones are present, 70% to 80% being singletons, with the ten largest covering 1.5% to 1.7%. What was sequenced was PBMCs. This receptor was identified in a man in his forties in good health and CMV-seronegative. The gene calls are TRBV4-1 and TRBJ2-1; 9 bases are shared with TRBD1. The chain's CDR3 is CASSPGQGKISYNEQFF. CDR3 nucleotide sequence: TGCGCCAGCAGCCCTGGACAGGGGAAAATTTCCTACAATGAGCAGTTCTTC.